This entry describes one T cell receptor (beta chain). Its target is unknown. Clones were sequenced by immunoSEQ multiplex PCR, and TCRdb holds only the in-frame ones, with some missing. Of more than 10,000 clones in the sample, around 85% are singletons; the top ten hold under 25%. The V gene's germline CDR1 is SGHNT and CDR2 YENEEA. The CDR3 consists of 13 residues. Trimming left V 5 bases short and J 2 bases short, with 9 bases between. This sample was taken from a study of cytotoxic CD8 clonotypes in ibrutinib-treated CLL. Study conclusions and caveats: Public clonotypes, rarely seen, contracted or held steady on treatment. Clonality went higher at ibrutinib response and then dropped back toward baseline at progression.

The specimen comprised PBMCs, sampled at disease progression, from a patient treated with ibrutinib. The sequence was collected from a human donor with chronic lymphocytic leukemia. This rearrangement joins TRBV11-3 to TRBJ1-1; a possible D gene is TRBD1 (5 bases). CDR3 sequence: CASSTDRNTEAFF. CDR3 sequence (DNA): TGTGCCAGCAGCACCGACAGAAACACTGAAGCTTTCTTT.